Listed below are T cell receptor beta chains from one sample, sequenced in a study of T-cell memory formation after mild COVID-19. MiXCR, applied by TCRdb to the 5' RACE reads, yields one record per CDR3 protein. The profile covers about 210,000 distinct CDR3 sequences, with around 30% appearing a single time and 9.5% to 12% taken by the ten largest. The sequenced sample consisted of PBMCs or a T cell subset sorted from them (not recorded which). These receptors all stem from an adult woman who had mild COVID-19 (a few samples of this study predate the infection). Cell type and time point are not known. Each CDR3 is given with its conserved first and last residue. The D gene is left open where the match is weak. Expanded clones get a size class; other rows say once, few or many, or leave the size out.

many,TRBJ2-2,TRBV3-1,TRBD1,CASSLLPGTGGRTGELFF,TGTGCCAGCAGCCTCCTCCCCGGGACAGGGGGCCGAACCGGGGAGCTGTTTTTT
NA,TRBJ2-7,TRBV29-1,NA,CSVAGRNTYEQYF,TGCAGCGTTGCGGGACGGAATACCTACGAGCAGTACTTC
NA,TRBJ2-1,TRBV4-1,TRBD2,CASSQVAGGRVIYNEQFF,TGCGCCAGCAGCCAAGTGGCGGGGGGGCGCGTGATCTACAATGAGCAGTTCTTC
NA,TRBJ2-3,TRBV14,TRBD2,CASRYLAGVPADTQYF,TGTGCCAGCAGATATTTAGCGGGAGTACCGGCAGATACGCAGTATTTT
NA,TRBJ2-7,TRBV12-3/TRBV12-4,TRBD2,CASSLRTSGSYEQYF,TGTGCCAGCAGTTTGCGGACTAGCGGGTCCTACGAGCAGTACTTC
few,TRBJ2-1,TRBV24-1,NA,CATSVGPGNEQFF,TGTGCCACCAGTGTTGGACCGGGCAATGAGCAGTTCTTC
NA,TRBJ1-2,TRBV3-1,NA,CASSLGTTHINYGYTF,TGTGCCAGCAGCCTCGGGACAACTCACATAAACTATGGCTACACCTTC
NA,TRBJ2-5,TRBV24-1,TRBD2,CATSDPVAGAQETQYF,TGTGCCACCAGTGATCCCGTAGCGGGAGCCCAAGAGACCCAGTACTTC
few,TRBJ2-1,TRBV20-1,NA,CSARLYEGEQFF,TGCAGTGCTAGGTTGTACGAGGGTGAGCAGTTCTTC
NA,TRBJ1-4,TRBV7-9,TRBD1,CASSPQPGQGGNEKLFF,TGTGCCAGCAGCCCGCAACCCGGACAGGGCGGAAATGAAAAACTGTTTTTT
NA,TRBJ1-6,TRBV5-4,TRBD1,CASSAGGYNSPLHF,TGTGCCAGCAGCGCAGGGGGGTATAATTCACCCCTCCACTTT
few,TRBJ2-1,TRBV5-1,TRBD2,CASSPGGVYNEQFF,TGCGCCAGCAGCCCGGGGGGGGTATACAATGAGCAGTTCTTC
few,TRBJ2-3,TRBV20-1,NA,CSAPPRQGLGTDTQYF,TGCAGTGCTCCACCAAGGCAGGGATTGGGTACAGATACGCAGTATTTT
few,TRBJ1-2,TRBV2,TRBD1,CASGRQGSDGYTF,TGTGCCAGCGGACGACAGGGTTCCGATGGCTACACCTTC
few,TRBJ1-1,TRBV28,NA,CASSLLMNTEAFF,TGTGCCAGCAGTTTACTGATGAACACTGAAGCTTTCTTT